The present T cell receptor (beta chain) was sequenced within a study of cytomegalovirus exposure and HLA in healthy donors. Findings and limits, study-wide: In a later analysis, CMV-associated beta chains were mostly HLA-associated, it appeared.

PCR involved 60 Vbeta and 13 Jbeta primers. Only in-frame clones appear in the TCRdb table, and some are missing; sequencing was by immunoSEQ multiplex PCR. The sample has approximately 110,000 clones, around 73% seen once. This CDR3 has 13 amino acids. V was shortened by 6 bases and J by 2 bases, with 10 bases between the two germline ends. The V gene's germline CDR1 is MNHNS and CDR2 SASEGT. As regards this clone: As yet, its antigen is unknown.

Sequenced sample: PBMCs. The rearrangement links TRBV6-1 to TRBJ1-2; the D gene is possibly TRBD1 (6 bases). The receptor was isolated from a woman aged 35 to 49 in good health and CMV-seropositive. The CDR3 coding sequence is TGTGCCAGCAGAACAGGGATAAACTATGGCTACACCTTC. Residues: CASRTGINYGYTF.